A single sample is the source of the 5 T cell receptor beta chains below, sequenced in a study of shared clonotypes between healthy human individuals. Sequencing was performed with immunoSEQ multiplex PCR; in TCRdb, only in-frame clones are kept and a portion is missing. The sample lists around 940,000 clones, 60% to 85% occurring once. The sequencing input was memory CD4+ T cells sorted from blood. Subset described: CD45RA-negative fraction. The receptors were sampled from a man between 18 and 35 years old in good health.

V is TRBV28 and J is TRBJ2-7; 14 nucleotides line up with TRBD2. Germline V gene data show CDR1 as MDHEN and CDR2 as SYDVKM. Trimming at V came to 1 base and at J to 3 bases, leaving 11 bases not matched to a gene. The CDR3 runs 19 residues. The CDR3 region is CASSLLGTGLAGAYYEQYF. In DNA form, the CDR3 reads TGTGCCAGCAGTTTATTAGGGACGGGACTAGCGGGGGCCTACTACGAGCAGTACTTC.

CDR3 amino acids: CASSLVGAGREQYF. As DNA, the CDR3 is TGTGCCAGCAGTTTAGTGGGCGCCGGGCGCGAGCAGTACTTC. The chain links TRBV28 to TRBJ2-7; D is unclear. The length of the CDR3 is 14 residues. Germline loops: CDR1 MDHEN, CDR2 SYDVKM. V was shortened by 2 bases and J by 6 bases, with 14 bases between the two germline ends.

This clone appeared a single time. The chain couples TRBV2 to TRBJ1-5, with 9 bases aligning to TRBD1. The CDR3 consists of 15 residues. The germline gives CDR1 SNHLY, CDR2 FYNNEI. With 6 bases clipped from V and 4 bases from J, the junction kept 7 bases outside the gene matches. CDR3: CASREDRGGNQPQHF. Here the CDR3 DNA reads TGTGCCAGCAGGGAGGACAGGGGCGGGAATCAGCCCCAGCATTTT.

The chain combines TRBV5-8 with TRBJ2-2; D perhaps matches TRBD2 (6 bases). Looked up from germline, CDR1 is SGHTS and CDR2 is YDEGEE. Trimming took off 4 bases at V and 4 bases at J, with 14 bases between the two ends. The CDR3 has 15 amino acids. In nucleotides, the CDR3 is TGTGCCAGCAGCGCCGCGGGACTCGTCACCGGGGAGCTGTTTTTT. Translated, it gives CASSAAGLVTGELFF.

This chain uses TRBV6-1 with TRBJ2-1; 12 bases are shared with TRBD2. V was pared by 8 bases and J by 14 bases, with 13 bases of the junction left unmatched. The CDR3 contains 14 residues. CDR1 is MNHNS and CDR2 is SASEGT in the germline V gene. The CDR3 loop is CASSEGLAGPSKFF. The CDR3 nucleotides read TGTGCCAGCTCTGAAGGACTAGCGGGACCCTCCAAGTTCTTC.